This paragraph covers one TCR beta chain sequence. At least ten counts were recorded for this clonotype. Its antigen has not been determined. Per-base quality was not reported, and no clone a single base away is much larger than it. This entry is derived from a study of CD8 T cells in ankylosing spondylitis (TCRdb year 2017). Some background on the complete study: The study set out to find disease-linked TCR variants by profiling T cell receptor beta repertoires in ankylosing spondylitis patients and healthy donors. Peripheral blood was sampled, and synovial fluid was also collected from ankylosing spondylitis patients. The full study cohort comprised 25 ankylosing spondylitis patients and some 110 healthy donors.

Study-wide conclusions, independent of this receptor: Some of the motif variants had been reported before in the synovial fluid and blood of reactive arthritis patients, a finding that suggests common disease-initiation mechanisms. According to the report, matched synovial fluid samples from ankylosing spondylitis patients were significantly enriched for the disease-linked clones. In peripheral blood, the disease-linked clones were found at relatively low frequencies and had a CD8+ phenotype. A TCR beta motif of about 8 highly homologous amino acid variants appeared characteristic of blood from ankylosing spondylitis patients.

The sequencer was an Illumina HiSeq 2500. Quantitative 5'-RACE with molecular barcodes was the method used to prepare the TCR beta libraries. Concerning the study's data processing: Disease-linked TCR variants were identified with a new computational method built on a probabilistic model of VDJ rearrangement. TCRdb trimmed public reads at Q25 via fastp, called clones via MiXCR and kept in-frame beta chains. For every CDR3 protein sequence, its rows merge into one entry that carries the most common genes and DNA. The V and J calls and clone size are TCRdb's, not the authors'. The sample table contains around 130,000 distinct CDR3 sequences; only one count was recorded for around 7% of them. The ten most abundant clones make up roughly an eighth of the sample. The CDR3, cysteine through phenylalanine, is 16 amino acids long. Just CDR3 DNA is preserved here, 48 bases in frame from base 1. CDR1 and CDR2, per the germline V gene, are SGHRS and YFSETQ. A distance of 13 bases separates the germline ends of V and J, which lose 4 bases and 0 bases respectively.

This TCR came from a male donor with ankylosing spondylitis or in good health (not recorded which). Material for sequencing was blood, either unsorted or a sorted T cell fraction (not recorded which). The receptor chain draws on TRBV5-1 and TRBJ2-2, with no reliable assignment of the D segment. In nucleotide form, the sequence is TGCGCCAGCAGCCCTGGCAGGACCTCGAACACCGGGGAGCTGTTTTTT. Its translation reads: CASSPGRTSNTGELFF.